The 10 T cell receptor beta chains listed next were all sequenced from one sample in a study of blood T cell repertoires in COVID-19. Measured with immunoSEQ multiplex PCR; TCRdb has only the in-frame clones, and not every one. The repertoire consists of a few hundred thousand clones, with approximately 89% occurring once and the leading ten covering 5% to 6.5%. Material for sequencing was peripheral blood. Receptors were obtained from a woman aged 30 to 39 with COVID-19, enrolled during active disease.

V gene TRBV18 combines with J gene TRBJ2-4, with D tentatively TRBD2 (5 bases). The CDR3 spans 16 residues. Germline assignment: CDR1 KGHSH and CDR2 LQKENI. Trimming removed 3 bases at V and 0 bases at J, with 12 bases between. CDR3 nucleotides: TGTGCCAGCTCACCGAGGGAAGAAGTAGCCAAAAACATTCAGTACTTC. Its protein is CASSPREEVAKNIQYF.

The chain combines TRBV5-1 with TRBJ1-2, with 7 bases lining up with TRBD1. The germline CDR1 and CDR2 sequences are SGHRS and YFSETQ. This CDR3 comprises 13 residues. V trimming: 5 bases; J trimming: 8 bases; junction bases outside the gene matches: 9. The CDR3 loop reads CASRADRDHGYTF. CDR3 coding DNA: TGCGCCAGCAGAGCCGACAGGGACCACGGCTACACCTTC.

This chain uses TRBV7-2 with TRBJ2-1, with 9 bases aligning to TRBD2. Germline-derived CDR1 and CDR2 are SGHTA and FQGNSA. V was clipped by 5 bases and J by 2 bases; unmatched bases: 10. This CDR3 contains 17 residues. In DNA form, the CDR3 reads TGTGCCAGCAGCCAAAGGGGGGCTAGCGGGACCTACAATGAGCAGTTCTTC. Translating it yields CASSQRGASGTYNEQFF.

The rearrangement joins TRBV19 to TRBJ1-2; no clear D gene. Per the germline V gene, CDR1 is LNHDA and CDR2 is SQIVND (reference sequence). The CDR3 totals 15 residues. Trimming stripped 3 bases from V and 5 bases from J, with 16 bases between. The CDR3 region is CASSIPARPPYGYTF. Here the CDR3 DNA reads TGTGCCAGTAGTATCCCCGCCAGGCCCCCGTATGGCTACACCTTC.

This chain uses TRBV7-9 with TRBJ2-3, with 7 bases identical to TRBD2. The germline CDR1 and CDR2 sequences are SEHNR and FQNEAQ (reference sequence). The CDR3 runs to 16 residues. Trimming removed 0 bases from V and 4 bases from J; junction bases left unmatched: 7. The CDR3 sequence: CASSLATSARADTQYF. The CDR3 DNA reads TGTGCCAGCAGCTTAGCCACTAGCGCCCGAGCAGATACGCAGTATTTT.

This clone was seen just once. J is TRBJ1-5 and V is TRBV11-2; D remains unclear. CDR3 length: 17 amino acids. Germline CDR1 is SGHAT and CDR2 is FQNNGV. The germline V and J ends were trimmed by 2 bases and 0 bases, with 14 bases remaining between them. The CDR3 is CASSLISGSYSNQPQHF. CDR3 DNA: TGTGCCAGCAGCTTAATTTCTGGCAGTTATAGCAATCAGCCCCAGCATTTT.

The gene calls are TRBV21-1 and TRBJ1-2; TRBD1 was called by the table and not checked on the DNA. TRBV21-1 corresponds to a pseudogene. The length of the CDR3 is 13 residues. CDR3 nucleotides: TGTGCCGGAAATACAGGGGGTGTACATGGCTACACCTTC. Its protein product is CAGNTGGVHGYTF.

This sequence joins TRBV19 and TRBJ1-1, with 8 bases matching TRBD1. CDR1 is LNHDA, CDR2 SQIVND, per germline (reference sequence). The V and J ends lost 5 bases and 1 base, in that order; junction bases with no gene match: 3. The CDR3 has 14 residues. In nucleotides, the CDR3 is TGTGCCAGTAGTCTGGGGACAGGGAACACTGAAGCTTTCTTT. Protein sequence: CASSLGTGNTEAFF.

The chain links TRBV14 to TRBJ1-6; TRBD1 is a possible D gene (5 bases). CDR1 is SGHDN and CDR2 is FVKESK in the germline V gene. Trimming stripped 0 bases from V and 10 bases from J, with 13 bases between. The CDR3 is 15 amino acids. CDR3 coding DNA: TGTGCCAGCAGCCAAGAGTCCCAGGGTCGGTCACCCCTCCACTTT. Translation gives CASSQESQGRSPLHF.

V and J are TRBV5-1 and TRBJ2-3, with 8 bases fitting TRBD2. With V trimmed by 0 bases and J by 2 bases, 8 bases remained unmatched. The CDR3 contains 17 residues. CDR1 SGHRS and CDR2 YFSETQ come from the germline V gene. CDR3: CASSLVTSVLLTDTQYF. In nucleotides, the CDR3 is TGCGCCAGCAGCTTGGTGACTAGCGTACTCCTCACAGATACGCAGTATTTT.